One sample yielded the 21 T cell receptor beta chains listed below, sequenced in a study of control samples from healthy donors and cancer patients. Data came from immunoSEQ multiplex PCR; TCRdb stores just in-frame clones and leaves some out. The sample includes roughly 120,000 clones, roughly 92% of them seen just once. The sequencing input was blood. These TCRs come from a man aged 25-40 years in good health.

The chain couples TRBV6-5 to TRBJ1-2; the match to TRBD1 covers 9 bases. From germline, CDR1 is MNHEY and CDR2 SVGAGI. This CDR3 region has 14 residues. Trimming took 5 bases from V and 3 from J; bases not matched to a gene: 4. The CDR3 sequence is CASSTTGGDYGYTF. The DNA of the CDR3 is TGTGCCAGCAGTACGACAGGGGGGGACTATGGCTACACCTTC.

This clone has just a few counts. Other DNA sequences in this specimen translate into the identical CDR3. The rearrangement joins TRBV12-5 to TRBJ1-3; D call uncertain. This CDR3 has 13 amino acids. Germline CDR1 reads LGHNT; CDR2 reads FRNRAP. The V and J ends lost 6 bases and 0 bases respectively, with 6 bases between them. The CDR3 DNA sequence: TGTGCTAGTGGAAGGGACTCTGGAAACACCATATATTTT. Its translation: CASGRDSGNTIYF.

The V gene is TRBV3-1 (or the pseudogene TRBV3-2), the J gene TRBJ1-1, with D unresolved. V lost 3 bases and J 6 bases, leaving 17 bases between the germline ends. The germline V gene has CDR1 LGHDT and CDR2 YNNKEL (reference sequence). The CDR3 consists of 15 residues. The CDR3 DNA follows: TGTGCCAGCAGCCAGTTTACAGCACGCGGGGCTGAAGCTTTCTTT. Translating it yields CASSQFTARGAEAFF.

The J gene is TRBJ1-2, the V gene TRBV12-3 or TRBV12-4, with D uncertain. This CDR3 comprises 11 residues. Trimming left V 5 bases short and J 6 bases short, with 7 bases between. CDR3 sequence (DNA): TGTGCCAGCAGTCGCGGTGATGGCTACACCTTC. This translates into CASSRGDGYTF.

The chain recombines TRBV6-5 with TRBJ2-7; either TRBD1 or TRBD2 may fit D (7 bases each). CDR1 and CDR2 from the germline V gene are MNHEY and SVGAGI. This CDR3 has 15 amino acids. V was shortened by 6 bases and J by 3 bases, with 18 bases between the two germline ends. Written as DNA, the CDR3 is TGTGCCAGCAGCCACCGGCAGGGGGGGATCTACGAGCAGTACTTC. The encoded protein is CASSHRQGGIYEQYF.

The chain links TRBV30 to TRBJ2-1; 14 positions agree with TRBD2. Germline CDR1 reads GTSNPN; CDR2 reads SVGIG (reference sequence). Losses at the gene ends were 3 bases for V and 7 bases for J; bases not matched to a gene: 2. CDR3 length: 14 residues. The CDR3 sequence: CAWRGLAGVNEQFF. Written as DNA, the CDR3 is TGTGCCTGGAGGGGACTAGCGGGGGTGAATGAGCAGTTCTTC.

This clone showed up just once. The chain has TRBV6-5 and TRBJ2-3; the D gene is possibly TRBD1 (5 bases). The V gene's germline CDR1 is MNHEY and CDR2 SVGAGI. Trimming cost V 11 bases and J 2 bases, with 14 bases left between them. The CDR3 is 13 residues long. The CDR3 region is CASIGVITDTQYF. The CDR3 DNA reads TGTGCCTCAATAGGGGTGATCACAGATACGCAGTATTTT.

The chain combines TRBV5-1 with TRBJ2-4; D gene uncertain. The germline V gene has CDR1 SGHRS and CDR2 YFSETQ. V lost 4 bases to trimming and J lost 0 bases, with 17 bases between them. The CDR3 has 17 amino acids. CDR3 sequence: CASSPKVVDLAKNIQYF. For the CDR3, the DNA is TGCGCCAGCAGCCCCAAGGTAGTAGACCTAGCCAAAAACATTCAGTACTTC.

The chain is built from TRBV3-1 (or the pseudogene TRBV3-2) and TRBJ2-5; D possibly uses TRBD1 or TRBD2 (5 bases each). With 1 base removed from V and 5 bases from J, the gap between germline ends came to 17 bases. CDR3 size: 16 residues. Looked up from germline, CDR1 is LGHDT and CDR2 is YNNKEL (reference sequence). The CDR3 coding sequence is TGTGCCAGCAGCCAAGCTTGGGTTGGGGGAGTGGAGACCCAGTACTTC. This translates into CASSQAWVGGVETQYF.

The chain combines TRBV6-5 with TRBJ2-2; TRBD1 matches 10 bases. The CDR3 is 14 amino acids. V was clipped by 10 bases and J by 7 bases; unmatched bases: 9. Germline lookup yields CDR1 MNHEY and CDR2 SVGAGI. The CDR3 DNA is TGTGCCACCCAAGGACAGGGGGTTTTCGGGGAGCTGTTTTTT. Protein sequence: CATQGQGVFGELFF.

The V gene is TRBV12-5, the J gene TRBJ1-6; tentative D call: TRBD1 (6 bases). Trimming took off 5 bases at V and 7 bases at J, with 12 bases between the two ends. CDR1 is LGHNT, CDR2 FRNRAP, per germline. The length of the CDR3 is 14 residues. CDR3 sequence reads: CASGPNRANSPLHF. CDR3 coding DNA: TGTGCTAGTGGTCCGAACAGGGCGAATTCACCCCTCCACTTT.

V usage is TRBV5-5 and J usage is TRBJ2-3, with 9 bases that match TRBD2. V lost 2 bases and J lost 6; bases outside the gene matches: 7. Per germline, CDR1 SGHKS and CDR2 YYEKEE (reference sequence). The CDR3 sequence is 15 residues long. CDR3: CASSFFGGGADTQYF. The CDR3 nucleotides read TGTGCCAGCAGCTTTTTCGGCGGGGGGGCGGATACGCAGTATTTT.

V and J are TRBV10-3 and TRBJ1-1; tentatively, D is TRBD1 (6 bases). Looked up from germline, CDR1 is ENHRY and CDR2 is SYGVKD. The CDR3 loop spans 13 amino acids. V was clipped by 5 bases and J by 0 bases, with 7 bases between them. Here the CDR3 DNA reads TGTGCCATCAGTCGACAGGTGAACACTGAAGCTTTCTTT. This translates into CAISRQVNTEAFF.

This clone was seen only a few times. V and J are TRBV20-1 and TRBJ1-5, with D unresolved. Germline-derived CDR1 and CDR2 are DFQATT and SNEGSKA (reference sequence). CDR3 size: 12 residues. The V end was cut by 3 bases, the J end by 2 bases, with 5 bases between. The CDR3 spells CSASRGNQPQHF. In DNA, the CDR3 is TGCAGTGCTAGTAGGGGCAATCAGCCCCAGCATTTT.

CDR3 DNA: TGTGCCAGCAGTGAAATCCTGACAGATAGCAATCAGCCCCAGCATTTT. Translated, it gives CASSEILTDSNQPQHF. This sequence joins TRBV6-1 and TRBJ1-5, with D perhaps matching TRBD1 (5 bases). V dropped 2 bases and J dropped 0 bases, with 11 bases sitting between them. In germline, CDR1 is MNHNS, CDR2 SASEGT. CDR3 length equals 16 residues.

The chain combines TRBV21-1 with TRBJ2-2; the table's D call TRBD1 went unverified against the DNA. TRBV21-1 is deemed a pseudogene. The CDR3 consists of 14 residues. The CDR3 nucleotides are TGTGCCAGCAAGGGACACTGGAACACCGGGGAGCTGTTTTTT. Its protein is CASKGHWNTGELFF.

The chain recombines TRBV5-1 with TRBJ1-3, with D hard to call. V was clipped by 3 bases and J by 4 bases, with 14 bases between them. Germline CDR1 is SGHRS and CDR2 is YFSETQ. The CDR3 spans 15 residues. For the CDR3, the DNA is TGCGCCAGCAGCTCCCACCCCGGGCCCGGAAACACCATATATTTT. It encodes CASSSHPGPGNTIYF.

The chain couples TRBV6-1 to TRBJ1-2, with D possibly being TRBD1 (5 bases). The ends were cut back, 3 bases at V and 4 bases at J, with 12 bases in the middle. This CDR3 is 14 amino acids long. CDR1 MNHNS and CDR2 SASEGT come from the germline V gene. The CDR3 sequence is CASSELRQLYGYTF. The CDR3 nucleotides read TGTGCCAGCAGTGAGCTTCGACAGCTCTATGGCTACACCTTC.

V gene TRBV9 combines with J gene TRBJ2-5; 14 bases line up with TRBD2. Per germline, CDR1 SGDLS and CDR2 YYNGEE. This CDR3 is 17 amino acids long. Trimming removed 0 bases from V and 4 bases from J; junction bases left unmatched: 5. CDR3 bases: TGTGCCAGCAGCGTAGGACTAGCGGGGGGGCCCAGAGAGACCCAGTACTTC. Translated, it gives CASSVGLAGGPRETQYF.

This chain joins TRBV6-1 and TRBJ2-5, with 8 bases aligning to TRBD2. The CDR3 covers 14 residues. CDR1 is MNHNS, CDR2 SASEGT, per germline. Losses at the gene ends were 0 bases for V and 4 bases for J; bases not matched to a gene: 1. The CDR3 loop is CASSEASGVETQYF. In nucleotides, the CDR3 is TGTGCCAGCAGTGAAGCTAGCGGGGTAGAGACCCAGTACTTC.

The chain recombines TRBV4-1 with TRBJ2-5, with D possibly TRBD1 on 6 matching bases. The CDR3 is 16 residues long. V was shortened by 2 bases and J by 3 bases, with 16 bases between the two germline ends. CDR1 is MGHRA, CDR2 YSYEKL, per germline. The CDR3 DNA reads as TGCGCCAGCAGCCAAATGCCGAACAGGGTTGAAGAGACCCAGTACTTC. Translation: CASSQMPNRVEETQYF.